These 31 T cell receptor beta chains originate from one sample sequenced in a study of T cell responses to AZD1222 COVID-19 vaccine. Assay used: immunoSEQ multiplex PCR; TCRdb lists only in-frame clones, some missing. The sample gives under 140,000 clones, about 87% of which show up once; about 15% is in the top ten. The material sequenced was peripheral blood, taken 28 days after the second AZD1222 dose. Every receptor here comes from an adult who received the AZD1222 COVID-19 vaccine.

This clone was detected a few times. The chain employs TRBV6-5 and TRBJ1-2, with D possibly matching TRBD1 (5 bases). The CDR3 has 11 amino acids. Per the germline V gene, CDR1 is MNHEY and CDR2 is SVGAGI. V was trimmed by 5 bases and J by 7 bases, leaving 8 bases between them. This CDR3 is CASSQGGGYTF. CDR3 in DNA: TGTGCCAGCAGTCAGGGTGGTGGCTACACCTTC.

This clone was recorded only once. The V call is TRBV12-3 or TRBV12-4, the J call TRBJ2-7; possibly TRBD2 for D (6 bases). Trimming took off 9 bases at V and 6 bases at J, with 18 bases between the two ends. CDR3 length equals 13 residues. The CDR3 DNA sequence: TGTGCCAGTGCTTGGCTATTCGGGGGCGAGCAGTACTTC. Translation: CASAWLFGGEQYF.

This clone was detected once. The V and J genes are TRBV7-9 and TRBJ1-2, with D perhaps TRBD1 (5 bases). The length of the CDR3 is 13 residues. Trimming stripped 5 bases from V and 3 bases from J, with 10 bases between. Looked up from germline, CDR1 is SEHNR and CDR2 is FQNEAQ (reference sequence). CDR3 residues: CASSPDTYYGYTF. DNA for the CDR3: TGTGCCAGCAGCCCGGACACTTACTATGGCTACACCTTC.

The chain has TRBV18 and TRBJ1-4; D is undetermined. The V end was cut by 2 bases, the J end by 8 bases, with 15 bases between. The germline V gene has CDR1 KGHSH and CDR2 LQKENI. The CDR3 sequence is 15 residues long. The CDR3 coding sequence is TGTGCCAGCTCACCAACAGCTCGGGGTGCGGAAAAACTGTTTTTT. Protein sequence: CASSPTARGAEKLFF.

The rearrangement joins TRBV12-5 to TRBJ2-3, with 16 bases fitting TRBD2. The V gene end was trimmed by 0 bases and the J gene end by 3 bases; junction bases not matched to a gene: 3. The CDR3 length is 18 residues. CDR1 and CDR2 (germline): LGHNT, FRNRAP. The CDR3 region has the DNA TGTGCTAGTGGTTTGGTAGGGACTAGCGGGAGGGGGACAGATACGCAGTATTTT. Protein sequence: CASGLVGTSGRGTDTQYF.

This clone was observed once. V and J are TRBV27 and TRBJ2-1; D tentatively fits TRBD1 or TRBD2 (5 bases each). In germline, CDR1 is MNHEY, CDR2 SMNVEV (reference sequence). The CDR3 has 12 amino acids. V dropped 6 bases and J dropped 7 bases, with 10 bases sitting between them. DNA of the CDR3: TGTGCCAGCAGGGGACGGTGGAATGAGCAGTTCTTC. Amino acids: CASRGRWNEQFF.

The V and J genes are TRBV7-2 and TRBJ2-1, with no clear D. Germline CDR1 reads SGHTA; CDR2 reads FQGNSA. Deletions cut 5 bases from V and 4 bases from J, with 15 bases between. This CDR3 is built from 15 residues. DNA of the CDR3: TGTGCCAGCAGCCCCCGCCCTGCACCTTACAATGAGCAGTTCTTC. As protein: CASSPRPAPYNEQFF. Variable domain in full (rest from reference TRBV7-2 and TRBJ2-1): GAGVSQSPSNKVTEKGKDVELRCDPISGHTALYWYRQSLGQGLEFLIYFQGNSAPDKSGLPSDRFSAERTGGSVSTLTIQRTQQEDSAVYLCASSPRPAPYNEQFFGPGTRLTVL.

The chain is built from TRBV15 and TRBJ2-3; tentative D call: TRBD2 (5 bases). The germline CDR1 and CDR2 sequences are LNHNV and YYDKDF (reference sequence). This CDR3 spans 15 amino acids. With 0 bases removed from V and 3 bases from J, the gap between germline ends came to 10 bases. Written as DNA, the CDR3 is TGTGCCACCAGCAGAGATTCTCTAGCTACAGATACGCAGTATTTT. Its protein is CATSRDSLATDTQYF.

DNA for the CDR3: TGTGCCAGCAGCGTAGGGGCGGGGGATGTAAATGAGCAGTTCTTC. Protein: CASSVGAGDVNEQFF. J is TRBJ2-1 and V is TRBV9; 7 nucleotides agree with TRBD2. The CDR3 loop spans 15 amino acids. Looked up from germline, CDR1 is SGDLS and CDR2 is YYNGEE. Losses at the gene ends were 0 bases for V and 7 bases for J; bases not matched to a gene: 7.

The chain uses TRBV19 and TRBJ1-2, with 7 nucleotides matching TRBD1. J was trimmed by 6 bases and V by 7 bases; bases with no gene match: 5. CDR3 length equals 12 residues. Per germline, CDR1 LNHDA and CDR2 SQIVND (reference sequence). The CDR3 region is CASMGQLHGYTF. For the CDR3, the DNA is TGTGCCAGTATGGGACAGCTTCATGGCTACACCTTC.

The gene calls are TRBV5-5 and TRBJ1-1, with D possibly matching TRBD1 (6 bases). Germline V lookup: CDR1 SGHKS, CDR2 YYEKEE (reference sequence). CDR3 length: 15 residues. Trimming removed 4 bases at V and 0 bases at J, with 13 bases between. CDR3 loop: CASSPRQDMNTEAFF. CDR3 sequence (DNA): TGTGCCAGCAGCCCTAGACAGGACATGAACACTGAAGCTTTCTTT.

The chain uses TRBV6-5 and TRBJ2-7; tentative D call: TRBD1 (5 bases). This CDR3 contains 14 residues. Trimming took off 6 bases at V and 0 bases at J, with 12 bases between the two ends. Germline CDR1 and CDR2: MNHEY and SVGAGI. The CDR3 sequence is CASSGDSSSYEQYF. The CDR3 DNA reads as TGTGCCAGCAGCGGAGACAGCAGCTCCTACGAGCAGTACTTC.

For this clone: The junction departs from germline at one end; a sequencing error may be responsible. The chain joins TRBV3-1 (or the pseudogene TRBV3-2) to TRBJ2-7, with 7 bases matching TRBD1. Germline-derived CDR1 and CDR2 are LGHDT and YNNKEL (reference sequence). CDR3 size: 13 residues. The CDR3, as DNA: TGTGCCAGCAGCCAGACCGTGACAGGGAAGGAGAACTTC. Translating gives CASSQTVTGKENF.

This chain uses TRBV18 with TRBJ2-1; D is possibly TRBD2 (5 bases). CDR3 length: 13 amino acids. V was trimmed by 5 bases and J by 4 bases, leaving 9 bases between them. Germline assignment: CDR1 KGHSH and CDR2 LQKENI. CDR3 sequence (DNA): TGTGCCAGCTCAAGGCCGGGATACAATGAGCAGTTCTTC. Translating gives CASSRPGYNEQFF. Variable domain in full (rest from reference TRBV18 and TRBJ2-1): NAGVMQNPRHLVRRRGQEARLRCSPMKGHSHVYWYRQLPEEGLKFMVYLQKENIIDESGMPKERFSAEFPKEGPSILRIQQVVRGDSAAYFCASSRPGYNEQFFGPGTRLTVL.

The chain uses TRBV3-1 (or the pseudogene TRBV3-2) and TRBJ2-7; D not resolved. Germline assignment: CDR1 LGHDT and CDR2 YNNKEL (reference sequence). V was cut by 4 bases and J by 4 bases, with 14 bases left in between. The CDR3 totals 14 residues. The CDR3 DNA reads TGTGCCAGCAGCCCAACACCGACCGAATACGAGCAGTACTTC. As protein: CASSPTPTEYEQYF.

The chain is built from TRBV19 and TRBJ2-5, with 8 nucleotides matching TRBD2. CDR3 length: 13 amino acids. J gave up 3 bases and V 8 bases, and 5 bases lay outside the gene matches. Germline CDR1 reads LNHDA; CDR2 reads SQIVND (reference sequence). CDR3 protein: CASLGRGEETQYF. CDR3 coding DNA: TGTGCCAGTCTGGGGCGGGGGGAAGAGACCCAGTACTTC.

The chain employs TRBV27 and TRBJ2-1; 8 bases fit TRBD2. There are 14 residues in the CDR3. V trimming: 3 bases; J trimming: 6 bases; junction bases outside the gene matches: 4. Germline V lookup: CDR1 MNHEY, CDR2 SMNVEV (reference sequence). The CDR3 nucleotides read TGTGCCAGCAGTTTGCTAGCGGGTGGCAATGAGCAGTTCTTC. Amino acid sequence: CASSLLAGGNEQFF.

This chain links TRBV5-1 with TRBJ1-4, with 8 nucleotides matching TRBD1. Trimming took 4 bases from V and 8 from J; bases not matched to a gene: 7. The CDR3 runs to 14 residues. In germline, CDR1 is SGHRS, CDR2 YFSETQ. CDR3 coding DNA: TGCGCCAGCAGCACGACAGGGGACGGGGAAAAACTGTTTTTT. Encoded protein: CASSTTGDGEKLFF.

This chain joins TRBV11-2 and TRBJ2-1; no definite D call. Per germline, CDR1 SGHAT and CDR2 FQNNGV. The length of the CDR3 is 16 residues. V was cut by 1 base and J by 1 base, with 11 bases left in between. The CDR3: CASSLVLTASYNEQFF. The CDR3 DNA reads TGTGCCAGCAGCTTAGTTCTGACGGCGTCCTACAATGAGCAGTTCTTC.

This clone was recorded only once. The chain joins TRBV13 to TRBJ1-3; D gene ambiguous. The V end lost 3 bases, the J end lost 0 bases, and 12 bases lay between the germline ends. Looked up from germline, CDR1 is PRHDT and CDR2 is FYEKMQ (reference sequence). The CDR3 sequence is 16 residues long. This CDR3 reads CASSFMGWSSGNTIYF. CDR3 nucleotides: TGTGCCAGCAGCTTTATGGGCTGGAGCTCTGGAAACACCATATATTTT.

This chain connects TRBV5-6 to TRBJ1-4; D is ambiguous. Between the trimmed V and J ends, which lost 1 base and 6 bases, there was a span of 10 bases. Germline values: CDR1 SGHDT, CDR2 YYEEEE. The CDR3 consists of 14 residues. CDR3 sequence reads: CASSLYSRDEKLFF. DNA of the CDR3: TGTGCCAGCAGCTTGTATTCTAGGGATGAAAAACTGTTTTTT.

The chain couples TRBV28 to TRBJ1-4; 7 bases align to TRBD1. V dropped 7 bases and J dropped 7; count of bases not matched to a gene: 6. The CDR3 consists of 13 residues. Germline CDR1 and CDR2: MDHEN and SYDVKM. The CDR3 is CASTGTATEKLFF. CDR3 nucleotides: TGTGCCAGCACCGGGACAGCGACTGAAAAACTGTTTTTT.

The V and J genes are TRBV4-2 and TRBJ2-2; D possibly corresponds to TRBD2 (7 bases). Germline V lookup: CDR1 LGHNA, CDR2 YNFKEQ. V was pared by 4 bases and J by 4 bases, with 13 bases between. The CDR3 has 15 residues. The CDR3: CASSRRGALTGELFF. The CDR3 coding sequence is TGTGCCAGCAGCCGACGGGGGGCGCTCACCGGGGAGCTGTTTTTT.

In DNA form, the CDR3 reads TGTGCCAGCAGTTCGAATCCGGGTTCTGGGGCCAACGTCCTGACTTTC. The encoded protein is CASSSNPGSGANVLTF. The V and J genes are TRBV6-5 and TRBJ2-6; D remains ambiguous. CDR3 length: 16 residues. Germline CDR1 MNHEY, CDR2 SVGAGI. The ends were cut back, 4 bases at V and 1 base at J, with 11 bases in the middle.

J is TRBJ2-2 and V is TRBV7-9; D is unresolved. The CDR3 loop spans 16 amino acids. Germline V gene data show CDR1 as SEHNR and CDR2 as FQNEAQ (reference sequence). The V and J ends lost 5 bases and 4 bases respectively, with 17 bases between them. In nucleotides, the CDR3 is TGTGCCAGCAGCCCACGATACCCTTCGGGCACCGGGGAGCTGTTTTTT. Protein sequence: CASSPRYPSGTGELFF.

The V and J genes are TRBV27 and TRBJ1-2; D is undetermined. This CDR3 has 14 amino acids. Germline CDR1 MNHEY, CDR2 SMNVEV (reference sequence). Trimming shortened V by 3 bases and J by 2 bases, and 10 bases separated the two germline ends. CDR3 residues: CASSFQDGNYGYTF. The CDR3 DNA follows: TGTGCCAGCAGTTTTCAGGACGGAAACTATGGCTACACCTTC.

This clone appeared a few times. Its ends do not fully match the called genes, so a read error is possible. The CDR3 loop reads CASGEEYYGYTF. The CDR3 DNA follows: TGTGCCAGCGGTGAAGAATACTATGGCTACACCTTC. The genes are TRBV2 and TRBJ1-2; D ambiguous. CDR3 size: 12 residues. The germline V gene encodes CDR1 SNHLY and CDR2 FYNNEI.

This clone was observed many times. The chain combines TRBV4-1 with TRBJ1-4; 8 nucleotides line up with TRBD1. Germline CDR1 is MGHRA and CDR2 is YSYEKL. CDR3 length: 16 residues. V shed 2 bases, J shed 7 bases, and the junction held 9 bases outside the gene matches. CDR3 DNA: TGCGCCAGCAGCCAATCCCCCCAGGGGGCGGGTGAAAAACTGTTTTTT. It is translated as CASSQSPQGAGEKLFF.

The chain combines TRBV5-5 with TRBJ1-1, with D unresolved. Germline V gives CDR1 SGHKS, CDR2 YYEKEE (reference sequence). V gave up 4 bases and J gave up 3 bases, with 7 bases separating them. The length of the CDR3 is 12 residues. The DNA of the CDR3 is TGTGCCAGCAGCCGCTCGGACACTGAAGCTTTCTTT. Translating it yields CASSRSDTEAFF.

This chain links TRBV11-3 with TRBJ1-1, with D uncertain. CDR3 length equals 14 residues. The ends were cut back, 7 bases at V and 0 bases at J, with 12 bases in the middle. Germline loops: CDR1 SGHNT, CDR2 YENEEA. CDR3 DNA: TGTGCCAGCACTCTAGAGCGGTTGAACACTGAAGCTTTCTTT. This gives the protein CASTLERLNTEAFF.

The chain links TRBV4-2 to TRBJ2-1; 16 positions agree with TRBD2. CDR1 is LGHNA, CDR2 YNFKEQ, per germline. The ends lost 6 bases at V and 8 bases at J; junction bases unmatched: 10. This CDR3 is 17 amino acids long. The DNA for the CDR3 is TGTGCCAGCAGGCCCGGGACTAGCGGGAGGGCCGTGGATGAGCAGTTCTTC. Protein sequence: CASRPGTSGRAVDEQFF.